This TCR beta chain is drawn from a study of control samples from healthy donors and cancer patients. This CDR3 has 16 residues. Per the germline V gene, CDR1 is WNHNN and CDR2 is SYGVQD (reference sequence). V was cut by 2 bases and J by 4 bases, with 16 bases left in between. Repertoires were generated with immunoSEQ multiplex PCR, while TCRdb's copy carries only in-frame clones and drops some. This table has about 130,000 clones, 85% to 95% appearing once. This rearrangement joins TRBV10-1 to TRBJ2-3, with a possible D match to TRBD1 (5 bases). The receptor's source is a man aged 45-60 years with head and neck cancer. The material sequenced was PBMCs. CDR3 in amino acids: CASSERPGCTSDTQYF. In DNA form, the CDR3 reads TGCGCCAGCAGTGAGAGGCCAGGGTGTACATCAGATACGCAGTATTTT.